This T cell receptor beta chain was recorded in a study of cytomegalovirus exposure and HLA in healthy donors. Both 60 Vbeta primers and 13 Jbeta primers went into the PCR. Profiling relied on immunoSEQ multiplex PCR, and the TCRdb table lists in-frame clones only, not all of them. The repertoire holds fewer than 200,000 clones, with 68% as singletons. CDR1 is SGHDT and CDR2 is YYEEEE in the germline V gene. The CDR3 extends over 13 amino acids. The V end was cut by 5 bases, the J end by 8 bases, with 16 bases between. V is TRBV5-6 and J is TRBJ1-2; D might be TRBD1 (5 bases). Sequencing was done on a sample of PBMCs. This sequence was found in a man between 50 and 59 years old in good health and CMV-seronegative. The CDR3 DNA reads TGTGCCAGCAGATCAGACAGTGCCTCCGGCTACACCTTC. This encodes CASRSDSASGYTF.